Below are 29 T cell receptor beta chains sequenced from a single sample in a study of blood T cell repertoires in COVID-19. Clones were sequenced by immunoSEQ multiplex PCR, and TCRdb holds only the in-frame ones, with some missing. The profile covers 200,000 to 250,000 clones, with roughly 86% appearing a single time and roughly 10% taken by the ten largest. The source material was peripheral blood. The receptors stem from a woman aged 50 to 60 with COVID-19, enrolled during active disease.

V is TRBV5-8 and J is TRBJ1-1; D unclear. The CDR3 covers 13 residues. V lost 3 bases, J lost 4 bases, and 10 bases lay in between. Germline V gene sequence: CDR1 SGHTS, CDR2 YDEGEE. The CDR3 sequence: CASSYTTITEAFF. CDR3 in DNA: TGTGCCAGCAGCTACACGACTATCACTGAAGCTTTCTTT. The full variable domain, in which reference TRBV5-8 and TRBJ1-1 provide the parts outside the CDR3, is EAGVTQSPTHLIKTRGQQATLRCSPISGHTSVYWYQQALGLGLQFLLWYDEGEERNRGNFPPRFSGRQFPNYSSELNVNALELEDSALYLCASSYTTITEAFFGQGTRLTVV.

The chain combines TRBV28 with TRBJ2-7, with a possible D match to TRBD1 (5 bases). Germline loops: CDR1 MDHEN, CDR2 SYDVKM. Trimming took off 6 bases at V and 0 bases at J, with 15 bases between the two ends. CDR3 length equals 15 residues. CDR3 nucleotide sequence: TGTGCCAGCAGATGGACATCCCCGCACTCCTACGAGCAGTACGTC. Protein sequence: CASRWTSPHSYEQYV.

V gene TRBV11-2 combines with J gene TRBJ2-7; 7 nucleotides align to TRBD1. Germline values: CDR1 SGHAT, CDR2 FQNNGV. The CDR3 sequence is 14 residues long. V was pared by 5 bases and J by 1 base, with 5 bases of the junction left unmatched. CDR3 residues: CASSTWDSSYEQYV. The CDR3 DNA follows: TGTGCCAGCAGCACCTGGGACAGTTCCTACGAGCAGTACGTC.

This clone was observed a few times. The genes are TRBV12-5 and TRBJ1-4, with D maybe TRBD1 (6 bases). Trimming left V 7 bases short and J 4 bases short, with 13 bases between. The germline CDR1 and CDR2 sequences are LGHNT and FRNRAP. The CDR3 has 14 amino acids. In DNA form, the CDR3 reads TGTGCTAGTGCCGAGGACAGCCTTAATGAAAAACTGTTTTTT. The encoded protein is CASAEDSLNEKLFF.

V gene TRBV27 combines with J gene TRBJ1-5; 8 bases are a match to TRBD1. Per the germline V gene, CDR1 is MNHEY and CDR2 is SMNVEV (reference sequence). This CDR3 has 16 amino acids. Losses at the gene ends were 6 bases for V and 5 bases for J; bases not matched to a gene: 12. Here the CDR3 DNA reads TGTGCCAGCAGCCCAACAGGGGGAAGAAGGTATCAGCCCCAGCATTTT. It codes for CASSPTGGRRYQPQHF.

In its sample, this clone was seen once. The chain uses TRBV7-2 and TRBJ2-3; TRBD2 aligns across 7 bases. The ends lost 4 bases at V and 0 bases at J; junction bases unmatched: 4. The CDR3 runs 15 residues. Germline V gives CDR1 SGHTA, CDR2 FQGNSA. CDR3 in amino acids: CASSSSGSSTDTQYF. CDR3 DNA sequence: TGTGCCAGCAGCTCTAGCGGATCTAGCACAGATACGCAGTATTTT.

The chain carries TRBV13 and TRBJ2-4, with D possibly matching TRBD1 (6 bases). The CDR3 totals 16 residues. Trimming pared 5 bases from V and 8 bases from J, leaving 22 bases between. The germline V gene encodes CDR1 PRHDT and CDR2 FYEKMQ (reference sequence). The CDR3 protein is CASSLGRSGHLDIQYF. CDR3 bases: TGTGCCAGCAGCCTTGGCCGTTCGGGACATTTGGACATTCAGTACTTC. The whole variable domain, remainder taken from reference TRBV13 and TRBJ2-4, is AAGVIQSPRHLIKEKRETATLKCYPIPRHDTVYWYQQGPGQDPQFLISFYEKMQSDKGSIPDRFSAQQFSDYHSELNMSSLELGDSALYFCASSLGRSGHLDIQYFGAGTRLSVL.

The V gene is TRBV19, the J gene TRBJ1-3; D unclear. Trimming pared 3 bases from V and 10 bases from J, leaving 16 bases between. Per germline, CDR1 LNHDA and CDR2 SQIVND (reference sequence). The CDR3 has 14 residues. Written as DNA, the CDR3 is TGTGCCAGTAGTATGACCCAGCCGAGAGGAACCATATATTTT. Translated, it gives CASSMTQPRGTIYF.

This CDR3 is CATSDRGHLTGELFF. The CDR3 region has the DNA TGTGCCACCAGTGACCGAGGGCACTTAACCGGGGAGCTGTTTTTT. The chain employs TRBV24-1 and TRBJ2-2, with D possibly being TRBD2 (5 bases). The CDR3 covers 15 residues. V was cut by 4 bases and J by 5 bases, with 13 bases left in between. The germline V gene has CDR1 KGHDR and CDR2 SFDVKD.

The genes are TRBV11-2 and TRBJ1-6; D is undetermined. The CDR3 spans 14 residues. CDR1 SGHAT and CDR2 FQNNGV come from the germline V gene. V was cut by 2 bases and J by 6 bases, with 8 bases left in between. CDR3 DNA: TGTGCCAGCAGCTTATGGGGAGGTAATTCACCCCTCCACTTT. This sequence encodes CASSLWGGNSPLHF. Full variable domain (outside the CDR3, taken from reference TRBV11-2 and TRBJ1-6): EAGVAQSPRYKIIEKRQSVAFWCNPISGHATLYWYQQILGQGPKLLIQFQNNGVVDDSQLPKDRFSAERLKGVDSTLKIQPAKLEDSAVYLCASSLWGGNSPLHFGNGTRLTVT.

Here the CDR3 DNA reads TGTGCCAGTTCCCCAGTCCAAAACACTGAAGCTTTCTTT. It yields the protein CASSPVQNTEAFF. V usage is TRBV21-1 and J usage is TRBJ1-1; TRBD1, the table's D call, was not compared with the DNA. TRBV21-1 is a pseudogene locus. The CDR3 length is 13 residues.

The rearrangement uses TRBV19 and TRBJ2-1; D might be TRBD2 (5 bases). V was shortened by 5 bases and J by 6 bases, with 14 bases between the two germline ends. The V gene's germline CDR1 is LNHDA and CDR2 SQIVND (reference sequence). The CDR3 has 14 amino acids. The chain's CDR3 is CASSFGLTINEQFF. CDR3 nucleotides: TGTGCCAGTAGTTTCGGACTGACGATCAATGAGCAGTTCTTC.

This chain joins TRBV29-1 and TRBJ1-2; 8 bases map to TRBD1. Germline values: CDR1 SQVTM, CDR2 ANQGSEA. This CDR3 comprises 14 residues. With 4 bases clipped from V and 7 bases from J, the junction kept 11 bases outside the gene matches. The DNA for the CDR3 is TGCAGCGTTGTACGCCGGGACAGGCTTCGTGGCTACACCTTC. Protein: CSVVRRDRLRGYTF.

The chain uses TRBV5-1 and TRBJ1-2; TRBD1 agrees at 11 bases. V trimming: 4 bases; J trimming: 8 bases; junction bases outside the gene matches: 10. CDR3 length: 15 amino acids. Germline V lookup: CDR1 SGHRS, CDR2 YFSETQ. CDR3 sequence reads: CASSTEGTGGSGYTF. CDR3 nucleotides: TGCGCCAGCAGCACGGAAGGGACAGGGGGTAGCGGCTACACCTTC.

V and J are TRBV5-6 and TRBJ2-2; TRBD1 aligns across 7 bases. J lost 5 bases, V lost 6 bases, and 10 bases had no gene match. CDR3 length: 15 amino acids. Per the germline V gene, CDR1 is SGHDT and CDR2 is YYEEEE. CDR3 coding DNA: TGTGCCAGCACCAAGGAGAGGGGGCAAACCGGGGAGCTGTTTTTT. Residues: CASTKERGQTGELFF.

The chain uses TRBV5-8 and TRBJ2-1, with unresolved D. The ends were cut back, 0 bases at V and 6 bases at J, with 7 bases in the middle. Germline V lookup: CDR1 SGHTS, CDR2 YDEGEE. The CDR3 covers 13 residues. CDR3 protein: CASSLDSPNEQFF. CDR3 in DNA: TGTGCCAGCAGCTTGGACAGTCCCAATGAGCAGTTCTTC.

The chain has TRBV7-2 and TRBJ2-1; 8 positions match TRBD2. V lost 1 base and J lost 7; bases outside the gene matches: 6. The CDR3 consists of 15 residues. From germline, CDR1 is SGHTA and CDR2 FQGNSA. CDR3 residues: CASSLDGGGLNEQFF. The CDR3 DNA sequence: TGTGCCAGCAGCTTAGACGGGGGGGGCTTGAATGAGCAGTTCTTC.

The chain combines TRBV28 with TRBJ1-4; no clear D gene. Trimming stripped 10 bases from V and 7 bases from J, with 13 bases between. This CDR3 region has 12 residues. CDR1 and CDR2 from the germline V gene are MDHEN and SYDVKM. The CDR3 coding sequence is TGTGCCACCACGGGATCTGGTGAAAAACTGTTTTTT. Amino acid sequence: CATTGSGEKLFF.

CDR3 region: CASRGAGRETQYF. The CDR3 bases are TGTGCCAGTAGAGGAGCGGGTAGAGAGACCCAGTACTTC. The chain is built from TRBV19 and TRBJ2-5; D is possibly TRBD2 (6 bases). Trimming cost V 6 bases and J 4 bases, with 12 bases left between them. Germline V gives CDR1 LNHDA, CDR2 SQIVND (reference sequence). The CDR3 consists of 13 residues.

The V and J genes are TRBV11-3 and TRBJ2-3; perhaps TRBD1 as D (6 bases). Trimming pared 4 bases from V and 4 bases from J, leaving 24 bases between. This CDR3 is built from 18 residues. Germline V gene sequence: CDR1 SGHNT, CDR2 YENEEA. The CDR3 region is CASSSTRGGSRIADTQYF. In DNA form, the CDR3 reads TGTGCCAGCAGCTCGACCAGGGGTGGCTCGAGGATTGCAGATACGCAGTATTTT.

The chain has TRBV5-6 and TRBJ2-3, with 10 bases identical to TRBD1. CDR3 length: 18 residues. Germline CDR1 and CDR2: SGHDT and YYEEEE. Trimming removed 5 bases from V and 0 bases from J; junction bases left unmatched: 12. The CDR3 region has the DNA TGTGCCAGCAGTTCCGGGACAGGGGTCGTTTCTAGCACAGATACGCAGTATTTT. It encodes CASSSGTGVVSSTDTQYF.

The rearrangement joins TRBV27 to TRBJ1-6, with D unresolved. Trimming stripped 8 bases from V and 1 base from J, with 15 bases between. The length of the CDR3 is 16 residues. Germline CDR1 is MNHEY and CDR2 is SMNVEV (reference sequence). CDR3 loop: CASAPRVLSYNSPLHF. The CDR3 DNA reads TGTGCCAGCGCCCCCCGAGTCCTATCCTATAATTCACCCCTCCACTTT.

The V and J genes are TRBV4-3 and TRBJ1-4; weak D call: TRBD1 (5 bases). V was cut by 2 bases and J by 8 bases, with 18 bases left in between. Germline CDR1 is LGHNA and CDR2 is YSLEER. CDR3 size: 16 residues. The CDR3 coding sequence is TGCGCCAGCAGCCAACGACGGCTGGGCCAGGGAGAAAAACTGTTTTTT. Translating it yields CASSQRRLGQGEKLFF.

The genes are TRBV7-2 and TRBJ1-5, with a tentative D call TRBD1 (5 bases). Trimming cost V 2 bases and J 7 bases, with 9 bases left between them. This CDR3 has 13 amino acids. Germline values: CDR1 SGHTA, CDR2 FQGNSA. The CDR3 DNA is TGTGCCAGCAGCTTACAGGGAGGGCAGCCCCAGCATTTT. This translates into CASSLQGGQPQHF.

A word on this clone: This CDR3 is also generated by other DNA sequences in the sample. The rearrangement joins TRBV23-1 to TRBJ2-4, with TRBD1 as a possible D gene (6 bases). TRBV23-1 is filed as an ORF, its function uncertain. V lost 6 bases to trimming and J lost 5 bases, with 14 bases between them. The CDR3 spans 14 residues. CDR3: CASRLQGGENIQYF. The CDR3 nucleotides are TGCGCCAGCAGGCTACAGGGTGGCGAAAACATTCAGTACTTC.

The rearrangement joins TRBV24-1 to TRBJ2-1; D is ambiguous. V was cut by 2 bases and J by 6 bases, with 4 bases left in between. Germline V gene data show CDR1 as KGHDR and CDR2 as SFDVKD. There are 12 residues in the CDR3. In DNA form, the CDR3 reads TGTGCCACCAGTGATTCGAGCAATGAGCAGTTCTTC. Amino acids: CATSDSSNEQFF.

V usage is TRBV12-3 or TRBV12-4 and J usage is TRBJ2-1, with 7 bases matching TRBD2. Trimming removed 7 bases from V and 6 bases from J; junction bases left unmatched: 3. The CDR3 contains 12 residues. In nucleotides, the CDR3 is TGTGCCAGCACCCGCGGGGGCAATGAGCAGTTCTTC. Protein: CASTRGGNEQFF.

The chain links TRBV11-2 to TRBJ1-2; TRBD1 is a possible D gene (6 bases). The CDR3 covers 14 residues. V gave up 5 bases and J gave up 7 bases, with 17 bases separating them. The germline V gene encodes CDR1 SGHAT and CDR2 FQNNGV. CDR3 residues: CASSAPPHRAGYTF. The CDR3 region has the DNA TGTGCCAGCAGCGCGCCCCCGCACAGGGCTGGCTACACCTTC.

This clone occurred once. As DNA, the CDR3 is TGTGCCAGCAGTTTGAACAGGGGTTCCGGGGAGCTGTTTTTT. Protein sequence: CASSLNRGSGELFF. The rearrangement joins TRBV27 to TRBJ2-2; TRBD1 agrees at 7 bases. Germline loops: CDR1 MNHEY, CDR2 SMNVEV (reference sequence). The CDR3 is made up of 14 amino acids. The trim removed 3 bases at V and 6 bases at J, leaving 4 bases unmatched.